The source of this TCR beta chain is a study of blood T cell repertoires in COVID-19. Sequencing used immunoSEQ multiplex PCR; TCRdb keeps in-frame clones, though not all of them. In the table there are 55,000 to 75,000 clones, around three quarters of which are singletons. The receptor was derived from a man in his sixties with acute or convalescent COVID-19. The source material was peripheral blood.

Here the CDR3 reads CASSSLVTDTQYF. The CDR3 DNA is TGTGCCAGCAGCTCCCTAGTGACAGATACGCAGTATTTT. V usage is TRBV14 and J usage is TRBJ2-3; no definite D call. Between the trimmed V and J ends, which lost 5 bases and 3 bases, there was a span of 9 bases. Germline CDR1 and CDR2: SGHDN and FVKESK. The CDR3 sequence is 13 residues long.